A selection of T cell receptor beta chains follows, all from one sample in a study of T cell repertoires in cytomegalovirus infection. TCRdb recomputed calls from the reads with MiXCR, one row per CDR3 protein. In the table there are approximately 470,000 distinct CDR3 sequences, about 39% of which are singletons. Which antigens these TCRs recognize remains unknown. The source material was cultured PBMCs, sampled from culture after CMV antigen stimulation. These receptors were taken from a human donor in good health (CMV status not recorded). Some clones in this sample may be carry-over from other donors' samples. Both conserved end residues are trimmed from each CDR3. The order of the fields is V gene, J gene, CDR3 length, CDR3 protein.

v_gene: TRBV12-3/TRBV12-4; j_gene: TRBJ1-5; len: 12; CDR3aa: ASTPGQPSQPQH
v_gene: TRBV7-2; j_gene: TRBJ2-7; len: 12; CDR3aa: ASSSYSGGGEQY
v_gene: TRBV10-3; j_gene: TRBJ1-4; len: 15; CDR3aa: AISVQRDLATNEKLF
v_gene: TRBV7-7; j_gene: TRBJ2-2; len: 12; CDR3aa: ASSRGAGTGELF
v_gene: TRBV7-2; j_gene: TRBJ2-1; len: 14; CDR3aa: ASSLGGSGYYNEQF
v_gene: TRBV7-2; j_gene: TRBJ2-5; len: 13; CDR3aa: ASSLRRGDGETQY
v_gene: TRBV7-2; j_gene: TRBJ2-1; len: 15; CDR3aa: ASSAHPLPISYNEQF
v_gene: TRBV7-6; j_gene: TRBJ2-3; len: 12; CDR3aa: ACSLRGLADTQY
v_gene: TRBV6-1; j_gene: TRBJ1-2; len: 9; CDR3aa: ASSEAERPH
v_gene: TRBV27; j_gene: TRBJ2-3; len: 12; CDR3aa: ASSFTGTVTTQY
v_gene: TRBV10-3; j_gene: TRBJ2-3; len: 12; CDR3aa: AARENGGTDTQY
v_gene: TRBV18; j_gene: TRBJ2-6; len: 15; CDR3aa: ASSPQTGRAGANVLT
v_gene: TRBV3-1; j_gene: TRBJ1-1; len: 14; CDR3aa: ASTRKSDRRDTEAY
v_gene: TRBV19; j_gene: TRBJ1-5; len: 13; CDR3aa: ASSPRDRDNQPQH
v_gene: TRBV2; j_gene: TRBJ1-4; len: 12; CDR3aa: ASRVGTQGEKLF
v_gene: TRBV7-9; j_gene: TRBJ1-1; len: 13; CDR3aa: ASSLGPGGSTEAF
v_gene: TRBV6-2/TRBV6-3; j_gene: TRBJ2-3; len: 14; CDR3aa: ASSYVRGGWTDTQY
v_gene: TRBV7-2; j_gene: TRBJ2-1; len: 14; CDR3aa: ASSLVPGVTYNEQF